This TCR beta chain was profiled in a study of shared clonotypes between healthy human individuals. Nashville, Tennessee was home to all donors, who were Caucasian adults. In the study's own analysis: Junction-only sequences without quality scores came from ImmunoSEQ, so filtering differed. Assay: immunoSEQ multiplex PCR; the TCRdb copy retains only in-frame clones and omits some. V, J and clone size reflect that table, while D and trimming were determined from the DNA. In the table there are 2 million to 2.5 million clones, approximately 96% of which are singletons. Unmatched junction bases numbered 13, after V lost 2 bases and J lost 6 bases. The CDR3 sequence is 16 residues long. Germline V CDR1 and CDR2: MNHEY, SVGAGI.

The V call is TRBV6-5, the J call TRBJ2-7, with 7 bases identical to TRBD1. The TCR comes from a man in his late teens or twenties in good health. Source material: naive CD4+ T cells sorted from blood. Sample subset: CD45RA+ positively selected. The CDR3: CASSYRGRLIFCEQYF. CDR3 in DNA: TGTGCCAGCAGTTACAGGGGGCGCTTAATTTTTTGCGAGCAGTACTTC.